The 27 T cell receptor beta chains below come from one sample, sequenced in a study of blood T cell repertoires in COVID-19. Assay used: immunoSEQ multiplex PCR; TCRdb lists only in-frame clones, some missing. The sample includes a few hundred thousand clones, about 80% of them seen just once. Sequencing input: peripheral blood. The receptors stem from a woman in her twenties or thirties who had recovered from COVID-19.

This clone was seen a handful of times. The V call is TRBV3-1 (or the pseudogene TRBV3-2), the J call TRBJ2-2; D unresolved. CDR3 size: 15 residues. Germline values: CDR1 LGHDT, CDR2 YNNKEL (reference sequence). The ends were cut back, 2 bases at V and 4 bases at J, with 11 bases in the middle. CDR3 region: CASSQSETATGELFF. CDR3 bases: TGTGCCAGCAGCCAATCGGAGACGGCCACCGGGGAGCTGTTTTTT.

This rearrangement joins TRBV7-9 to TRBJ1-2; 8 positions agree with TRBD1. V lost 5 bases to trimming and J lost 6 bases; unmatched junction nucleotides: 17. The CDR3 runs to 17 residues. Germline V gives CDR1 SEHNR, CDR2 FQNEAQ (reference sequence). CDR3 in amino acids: CASSLRGSDRGGDGYTF. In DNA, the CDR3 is TGTGCCAGCAGCCTAAGAGGTTCTGACAGGGGAGGGGATGGCTACACCTTC.

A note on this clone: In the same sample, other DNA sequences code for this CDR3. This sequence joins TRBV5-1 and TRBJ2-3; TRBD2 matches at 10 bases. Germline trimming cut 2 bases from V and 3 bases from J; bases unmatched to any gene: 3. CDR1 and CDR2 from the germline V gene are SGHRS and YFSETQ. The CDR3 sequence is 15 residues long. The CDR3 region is CASSLVAGGTDTQYF. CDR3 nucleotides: TGCGCCAGCAGCTTAGTAGCGGGAGGAACAGATACGCAGTATTTT.

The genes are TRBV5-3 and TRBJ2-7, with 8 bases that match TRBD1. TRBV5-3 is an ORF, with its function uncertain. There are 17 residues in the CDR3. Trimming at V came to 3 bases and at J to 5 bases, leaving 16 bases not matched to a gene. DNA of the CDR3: TGTGCCAGAAGCTGTAGACAACCCCAGGGGGCAGTGGACGAGCAGTACTTC. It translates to CARSCRQPQGAVDEQYF.

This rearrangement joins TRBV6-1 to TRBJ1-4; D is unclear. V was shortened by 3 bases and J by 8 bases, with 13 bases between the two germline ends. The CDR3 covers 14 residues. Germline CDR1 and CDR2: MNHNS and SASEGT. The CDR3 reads CASSEGRLGEKLFF. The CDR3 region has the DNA TGTGCCAGCAGTGAGGGCAGACTAGGAGAAAAACTGTTTTTT.

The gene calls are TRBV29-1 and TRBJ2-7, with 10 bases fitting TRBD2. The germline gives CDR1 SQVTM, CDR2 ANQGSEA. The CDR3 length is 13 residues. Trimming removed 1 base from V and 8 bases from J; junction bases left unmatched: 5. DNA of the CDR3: TGCAGCGTTGAAGGGACTAGCGGTACGCAGCAGTACTTC. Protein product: CSVEGTSGTQQYF.

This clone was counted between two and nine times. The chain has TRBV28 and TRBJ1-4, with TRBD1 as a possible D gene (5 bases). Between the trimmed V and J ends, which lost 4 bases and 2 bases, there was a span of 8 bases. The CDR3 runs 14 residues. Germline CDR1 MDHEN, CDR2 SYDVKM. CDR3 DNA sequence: TGTGCCAGCAGTTCCCCAGGGACTAATGAAAAACTGTTTTTT. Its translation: CASSSPGTNEKLFF.

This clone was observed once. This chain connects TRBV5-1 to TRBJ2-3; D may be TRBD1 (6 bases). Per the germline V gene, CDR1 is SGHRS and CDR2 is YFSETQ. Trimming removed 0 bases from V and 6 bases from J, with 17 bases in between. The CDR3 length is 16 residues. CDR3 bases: TGCGCCAGCAGCTTGGTGATCGGGGTCCAGGGGGATACGCAGTATTTT. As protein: CASSLVIGVQGDTQYF.

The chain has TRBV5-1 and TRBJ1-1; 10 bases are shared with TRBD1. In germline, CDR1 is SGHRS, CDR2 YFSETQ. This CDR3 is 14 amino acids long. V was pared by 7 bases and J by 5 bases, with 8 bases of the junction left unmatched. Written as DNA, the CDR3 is TGCGCCAGCTTAGACTGGACAGGGGGAACTGAAGCTTTCTTT. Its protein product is CASLDWTGGTEAFF. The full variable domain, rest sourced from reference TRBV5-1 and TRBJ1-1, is KAGVTQTPRYLIKTRGQQVTLSCSPISGHRSVSWYQQTPGQGLQFLFEYFSETQRNKGNFPGRFSGRQFSNSRSEMNVSTLELGDSALYLCASLDWTGGTEAFFGQGTRLTVV.

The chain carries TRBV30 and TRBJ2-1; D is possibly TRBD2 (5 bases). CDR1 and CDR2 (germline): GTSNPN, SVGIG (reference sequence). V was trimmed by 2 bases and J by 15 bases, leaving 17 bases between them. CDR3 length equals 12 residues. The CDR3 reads CAWSPRYGVAFF. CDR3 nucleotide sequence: TGTGCCTGGAGTCCCCGGTACGGGGTAGCGTTCTTC.

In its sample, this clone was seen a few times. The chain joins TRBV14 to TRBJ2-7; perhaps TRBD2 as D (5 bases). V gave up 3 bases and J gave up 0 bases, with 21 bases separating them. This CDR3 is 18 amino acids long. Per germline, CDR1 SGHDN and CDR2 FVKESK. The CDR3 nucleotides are TGTGCCAGCAGCCAGAGTCCGGGATCGCGGGCTCCCTCCTACGAGCAGTACTTC. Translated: CASSQSPGSRAPSYEQYF.

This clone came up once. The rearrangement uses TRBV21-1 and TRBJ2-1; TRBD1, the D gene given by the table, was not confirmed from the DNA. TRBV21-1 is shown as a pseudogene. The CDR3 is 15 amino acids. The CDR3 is CASNSPLRYYNEQFF. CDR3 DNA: TGTGCCAGCAACAGTCCGTTAAGATACTACAATGAGCAGTTCTTC.

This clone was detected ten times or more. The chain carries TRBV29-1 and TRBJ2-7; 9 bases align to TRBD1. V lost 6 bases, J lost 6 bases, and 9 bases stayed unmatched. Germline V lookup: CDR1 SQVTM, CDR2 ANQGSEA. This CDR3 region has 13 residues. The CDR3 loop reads CSVRDRDFSEQYF. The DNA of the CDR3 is TGCAGCGTGAGGGACAGGGATTTTAGCGAGCAGTACTTC.

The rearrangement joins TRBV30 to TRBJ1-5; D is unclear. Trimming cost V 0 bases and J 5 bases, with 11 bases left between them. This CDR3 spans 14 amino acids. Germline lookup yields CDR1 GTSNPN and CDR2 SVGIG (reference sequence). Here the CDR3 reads CAWSVNSLDQPQHF. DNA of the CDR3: TGTGCCTGGAGTGTTAACAGCCTCGATCAGCCCCAGCATTTT.

The CDR3 spells CASSQAADRAEEQYF. CDR3 sequence (DNA): TGTGCCAGCTCTCAGGCTGCGGACAGGGCGGAGGAGCAGTACTTC. The chain employs TRBV28 and TRBJ2-7, with 8 bases identical to TRBD1. The CDR3 runs to 15 residues. V lost 8 bases to trimming and J lost 7 bases; unmatched junction nucleotides: 16. Germline CDR1 and CDR2: MDHEN and SYDVKM.

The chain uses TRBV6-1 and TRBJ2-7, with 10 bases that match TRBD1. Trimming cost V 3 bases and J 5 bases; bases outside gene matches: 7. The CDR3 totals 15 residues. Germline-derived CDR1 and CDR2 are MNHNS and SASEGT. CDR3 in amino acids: CASSDGTGVIHEQYF. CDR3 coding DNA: TGTGCCAGCAGTGACGGGACAGGGGTTATTCACGAGCAGTACTTC.

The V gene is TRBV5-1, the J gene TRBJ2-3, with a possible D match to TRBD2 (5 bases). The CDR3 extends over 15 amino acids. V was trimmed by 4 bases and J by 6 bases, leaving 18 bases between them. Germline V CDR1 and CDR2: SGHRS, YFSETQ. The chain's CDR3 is CASSTIRMRADTQYF. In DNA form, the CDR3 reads TGCGCCAGCAGCACTATTCGTATGAGGGCCGATACGCAGTATTTT. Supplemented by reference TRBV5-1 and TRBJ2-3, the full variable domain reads KAGVTQTPRYLIKTRGQQVTLSCSPISGHRSVSWYQQTPGQGLQFLFEYFSETQRNKGNFPGRFSGRQFSNSRSEMNVSTLELGDSALYLCASSTIRMRADTQYFGPGTRLTVL.

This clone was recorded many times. Written as DNA, the CDR3 is TGTGCTAGTGCCGAGACAGGGTTCTATGGCTACACCTTC. Its protein product is CASAETGFYGYTF. The chain uses TRBV12-5 and TRBJ1-2; 7 bases line up with TRBD1. The length of the CDR3 is 13 residues. Trimming removed 7 bases from V and 4 bases from J; junction bases left unmatched: 6. Germline V gives CDR1 LGHNT, CDR2 FRNRAP.

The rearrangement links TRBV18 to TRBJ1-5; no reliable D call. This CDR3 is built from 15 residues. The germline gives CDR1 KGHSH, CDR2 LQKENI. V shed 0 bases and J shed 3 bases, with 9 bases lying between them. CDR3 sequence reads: CASSPPGVFNQPQHF. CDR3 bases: TGTGCCAGCTCACCACCGGGCGTATTCAATCAGCCCCAGCATTTT.

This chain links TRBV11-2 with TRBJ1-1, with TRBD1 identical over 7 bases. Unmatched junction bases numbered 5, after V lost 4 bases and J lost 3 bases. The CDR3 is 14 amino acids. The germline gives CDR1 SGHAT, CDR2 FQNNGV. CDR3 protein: CASSYDRADTEAFF. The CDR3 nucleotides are TGTGCCAGCAGCTACGACAGGGCGGACACTGAAGCTTTCTTT.

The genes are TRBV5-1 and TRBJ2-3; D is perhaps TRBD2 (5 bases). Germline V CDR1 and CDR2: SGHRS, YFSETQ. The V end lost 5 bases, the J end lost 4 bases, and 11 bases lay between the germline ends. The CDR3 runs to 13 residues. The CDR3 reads CASSREGADTQYF. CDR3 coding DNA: TGCGCCAGCAGTCGCGAGGGCGCAGATACGCAGTATTTT.

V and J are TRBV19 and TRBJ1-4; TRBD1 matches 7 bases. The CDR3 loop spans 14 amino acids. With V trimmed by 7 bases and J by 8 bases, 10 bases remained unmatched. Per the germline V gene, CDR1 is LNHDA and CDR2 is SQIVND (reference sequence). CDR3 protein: CASTGTVDNEKLFF. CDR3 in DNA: TGTGCCAGTACCGGGACAGTGGATAACGAAAAACTGTTTTTT.

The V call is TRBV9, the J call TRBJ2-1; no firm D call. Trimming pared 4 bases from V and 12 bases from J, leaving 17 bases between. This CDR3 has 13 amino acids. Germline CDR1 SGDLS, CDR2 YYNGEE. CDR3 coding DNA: TGTGCCAGCAGCAATACAACCCAAACGGGGCAGTTCTTC. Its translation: CASSNTTQTGQFF.

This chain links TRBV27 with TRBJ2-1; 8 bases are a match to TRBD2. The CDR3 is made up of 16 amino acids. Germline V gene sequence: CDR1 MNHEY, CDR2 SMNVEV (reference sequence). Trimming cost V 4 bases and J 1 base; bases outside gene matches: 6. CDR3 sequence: CASSSGLALSYNEQFF. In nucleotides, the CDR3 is TGTGCCAGCAGTTCCGGACTAGCCCTATCCTACAATGAGCAGTTCTTC.

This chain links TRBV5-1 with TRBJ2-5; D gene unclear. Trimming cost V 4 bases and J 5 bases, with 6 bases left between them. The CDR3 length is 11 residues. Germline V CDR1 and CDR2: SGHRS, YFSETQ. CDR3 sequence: CASSPEETQYF. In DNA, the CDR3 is TGCGCCAGCAGCCCGGAGGAGACCCAGTACTTC.

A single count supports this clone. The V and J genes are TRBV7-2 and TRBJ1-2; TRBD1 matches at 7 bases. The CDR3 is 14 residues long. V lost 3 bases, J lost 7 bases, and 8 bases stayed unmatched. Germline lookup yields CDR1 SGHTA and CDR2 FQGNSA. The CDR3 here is CASSLVQGKGGYTF. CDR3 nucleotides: TGTGCCAGCAGCTTGGTACAGGGGAAGGGTGGCTACACCTTC.

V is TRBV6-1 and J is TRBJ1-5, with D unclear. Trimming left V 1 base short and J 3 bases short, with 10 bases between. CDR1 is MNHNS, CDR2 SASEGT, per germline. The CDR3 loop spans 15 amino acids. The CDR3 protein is CASSEGAGLNQPQHF. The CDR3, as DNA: TGTGCCAGCAGTGAAGGTGCAGGACTCAATCAGCCCCAGCATTTT.